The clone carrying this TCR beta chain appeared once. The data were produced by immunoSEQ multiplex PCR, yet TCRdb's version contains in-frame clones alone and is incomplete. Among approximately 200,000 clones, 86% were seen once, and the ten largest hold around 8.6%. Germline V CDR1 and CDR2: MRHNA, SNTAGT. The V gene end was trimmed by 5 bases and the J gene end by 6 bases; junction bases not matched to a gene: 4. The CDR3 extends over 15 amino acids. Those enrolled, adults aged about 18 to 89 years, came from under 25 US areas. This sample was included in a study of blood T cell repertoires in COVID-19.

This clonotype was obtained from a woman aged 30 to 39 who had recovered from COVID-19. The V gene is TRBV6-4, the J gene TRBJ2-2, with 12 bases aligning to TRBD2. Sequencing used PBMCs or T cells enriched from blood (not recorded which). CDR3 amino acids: CASSRLAGEAGELFF. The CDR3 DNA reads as TGTGCCAGCAGTAGACTAGCGGGAGAAGCCGGGGAGCTGTTTTTT.